This T cell receptor (beta chain) is from a study of T cell repertoires in urothelial bladder cancer (dated by TCRdb to between 2019 and 2020). Background for the entire study: Clinical stages of the 12 resected lesions were three cT0, three cTa, three cT1 and three cT2 or greater. The study compared clonality of the TCR repertoire in bladder tumors against clonality in benign bladder inflammation. More than ten patients with bladder lesions who were undergoing transurethral resection were prospectively identified. Approximately eleven resected bladder lesions, consisting of urothelial carcinoma (UC+) and benign (UC-) specimens, were examined. Findings and caveats that apply to the study as a whole: A median tumor infiltrating lymphocyte percentage of around 2.2% was observed in carcinoma specimens, compared with roughly 11% in benign specimens. In carcinoma specimens a single T-cell clone made up as much as 17% of infiltrating lymphocytes, compared with around 1.8% in benign specimens. Urothelial carcinoma specimens had a median of about 6,000 T cells, fewer than the median of roughly 25,000 seen in benign specimens.

Specimens of bladder lesions were obtained during transurethral resection and kept at -80C. From bladder specimens obtained at transurethral resection, DNA was extracted. For this clone: Which antigen it targets is not known. Qualities for individual bases were not recorded, and no much larger clone is one base off.

The TCR beta chain CDR3 region was sequenced with the immunoSEQ assay. The authors' pipeline ran thus. For each specimen, T-cell fraction, clonal dominance and maximum TCR clone frequency were calculated. Here the immuneACCESS table is served through TCRdb, limited to in-frame sequences with V and J called. Missing clones are a known gap in these copies; in checked studies unresolved V genes cover under half, and the rest lacks a known reason. The V and J calls and clone size come from that table; D and trimming were worked out from the DNA. The sample table contains about 14,000 clones; only one count was recorded for 60% to 70% of them. The biggest ten clones account for approximately 9% of the sample. After removal of 6 bases from V and 0 bases from J, the junction retains 9 bases not matched to a gene. The germline V gene encodes CDR1 SGHRS and CDR2 YFSETQ. Measured from the cysteine to the phenylalanine, the CDR3 is 16 residues long. The entry retains the CDR3 DNA only, 48 bases that are in frame from base 1.

The sequence was collected from a human donor with urothelial carcinoma. The chain is assembled from TRBV5-1 and TRBJ2-3; 8 bases in the junction line up with TRBD2. Sequencing was done on a sample of tumor-infiltrating cells from bladder cancer. The sequence in DNA is TGCGCCAGCATCAAAGGCGGGGGGCCTAGCACAGATACGCAGTATTTT. Translated, it gives CASIKGGGPSTDTQYF. The variable domain in full, with residues beyond the CDR3 obtained from the reference TRBV5-1 and TRBJ2-3 genes, is KAGVTQTPRYLIKTRGQQVTLSCSPISGHRSVSWYQQTPGQGLQFLFEYFSETQRNKGNFPGRFSGRQFSNSRSEMNVSTLELGDSALYLCASIKGGGPSTDTQYFGPGTRLTVL.